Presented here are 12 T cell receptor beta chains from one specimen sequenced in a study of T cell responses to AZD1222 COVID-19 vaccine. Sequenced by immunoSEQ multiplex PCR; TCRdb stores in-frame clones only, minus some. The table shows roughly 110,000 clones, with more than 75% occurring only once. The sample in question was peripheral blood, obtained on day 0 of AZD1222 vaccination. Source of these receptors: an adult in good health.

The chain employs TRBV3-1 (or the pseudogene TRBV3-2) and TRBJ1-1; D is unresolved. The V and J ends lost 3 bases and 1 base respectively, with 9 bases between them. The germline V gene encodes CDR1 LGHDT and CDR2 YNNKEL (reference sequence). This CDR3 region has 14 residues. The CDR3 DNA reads TGTGCCAGCAGCCACGATTGGGGGAACACTGAAGCTTTCTTT. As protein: CASSHDWGNTEAFF.

CDR3 nucleotides: TGTGCCACAAAGGAGGGGAGGATGAACACTGAAGCTTTCTTT. This encodes CATKEGRMNTEAFF. The genes are TRBV6-5 and TRBJ1-1; possible D gene TRBD1, 5 bases. Germline assignment: CDR1 MNHEY and CDR2 SVGAGI. The CDR3 length is 14 residues. V was shortened by 10 bases and J by 0 bases, with 15 bases between the two germline ends.

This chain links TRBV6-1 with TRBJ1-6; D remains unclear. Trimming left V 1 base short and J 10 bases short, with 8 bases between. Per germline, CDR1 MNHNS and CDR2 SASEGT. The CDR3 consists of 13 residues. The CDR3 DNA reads TGTGCCAGCAGTGAAGAAGGCGGGTCACCCCTCCACTTT. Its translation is CASSEEGGSPLHF.

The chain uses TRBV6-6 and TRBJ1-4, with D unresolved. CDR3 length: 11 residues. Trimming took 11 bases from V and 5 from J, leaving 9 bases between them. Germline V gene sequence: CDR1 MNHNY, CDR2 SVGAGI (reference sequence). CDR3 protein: CAVRGNEKLFF. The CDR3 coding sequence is TGTGCCGTCCGAGGGAATGAAAAACTGTTTTTT.

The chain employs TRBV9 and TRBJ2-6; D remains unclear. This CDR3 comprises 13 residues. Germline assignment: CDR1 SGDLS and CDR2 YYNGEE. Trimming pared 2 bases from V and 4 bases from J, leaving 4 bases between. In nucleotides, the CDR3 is TGTGCCAGCAGCGTGCCCGGGGCCAACGTCCTGACTTTC. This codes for CASSVPGANVLTF.

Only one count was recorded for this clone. CDR3 in DNA: TGTGCCATCAAGAGAGCGGGACAGGGGAGCTACGAGCAGTACTTC. Translated: CAIKRAGQGSYEQYF. The J gene is TRBJ2-7, the V gene TRBV10-3, with 10 bases that match TRBD1. The germline V gene has CDR1 ENHRY and CDR2 SYGVKD. V lost 7 bases, J lost 3 bases, and 9 bases stayed unmatched. The CDR3 is 15 residues long.

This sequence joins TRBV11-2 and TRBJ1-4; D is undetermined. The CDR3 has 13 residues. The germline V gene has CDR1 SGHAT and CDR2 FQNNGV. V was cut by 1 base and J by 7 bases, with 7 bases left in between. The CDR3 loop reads CASSLAGSEKLFF. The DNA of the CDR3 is TGTGCCAGCAGCTTAGCCGGGTCTGAAAAACTGTTTTTT.

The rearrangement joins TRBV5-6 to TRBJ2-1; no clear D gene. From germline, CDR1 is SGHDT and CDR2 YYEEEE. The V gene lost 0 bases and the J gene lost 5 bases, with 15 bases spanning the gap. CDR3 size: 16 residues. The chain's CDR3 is CASSLEGRSLNNEQFF. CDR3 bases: TGTGCCAGCAGCTTGGAAGGACGGAGCCTCAACAATGAGCAGTTCTTC.

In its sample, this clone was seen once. The DNA of the CDR3 is TGTGCCAGCAGTTCCGGACGGAGGGTGGAAAAACTGTTTTTT. This gives the protein CASSSGRRVEKLFF. The chain is built from TRBV6-5 and TRBJ1-4; D unclear. The CDR3 sequence is 14 residues long. Trimming stripped 4 bases from V and 8 bases from J, with 14 bases between. The germline V gene encodes CDR1 MNHEY and CDR2 SVGAGI.

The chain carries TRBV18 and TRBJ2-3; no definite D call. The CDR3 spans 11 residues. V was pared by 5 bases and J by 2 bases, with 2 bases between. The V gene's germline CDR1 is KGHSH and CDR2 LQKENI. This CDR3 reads CASSTTDTQYF. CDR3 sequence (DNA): TGTGCCAGCTCAACCACAGATACGCAGTATTTT.

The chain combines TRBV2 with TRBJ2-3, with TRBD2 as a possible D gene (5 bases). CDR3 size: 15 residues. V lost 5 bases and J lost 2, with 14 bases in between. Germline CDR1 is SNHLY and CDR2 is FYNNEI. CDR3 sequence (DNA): TGTGCCAGCAGTCCTGGGAGTTCCTTCACAGATACGCAGTATTTT. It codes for CASSPGSSFTDTQYF.

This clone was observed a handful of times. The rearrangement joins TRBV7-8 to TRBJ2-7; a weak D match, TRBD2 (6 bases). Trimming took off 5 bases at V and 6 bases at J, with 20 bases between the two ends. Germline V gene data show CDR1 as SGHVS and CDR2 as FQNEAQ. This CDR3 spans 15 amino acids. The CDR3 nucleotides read TGTGCCAGCAGCCATTACCCGGGACTTGGGACCGAGCAGTACTTC. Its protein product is CASSHYPGLGTEQYF.